This passage covers 8 T cell receptor beta chains from one sample sequenced in a study of identical twins. TCRdb analysed the 5' RACE reads with MiXCR anew, one entry per CDR3 protein. The profile shows 1.5 million to 2 million distinct CDR3 sequences, less than 35% of them singletons. The sample comprised cord blood. The receptor set was obtained from a newborn girl in good health.

This clonotype was seen a handful of times. V is TRBV20-1 and J is TRBJ2-1; 8 positions agree with TRBD2. The ends lost 3 bases at V and 6 bases at J; junction bases unmatched: 16. Germline V CDR1 and CDR2: DFQATT, SNEGSKA (reference sequence). CDR3 length: 17 residues. CDR3 coding DNA: TGCAGTGCTAGCGGTCTAGCGGGTGACCGACGACGCAATGAGCAGTTCTTC. It is translated as CSASGLAGDRRRNEQFF.

The chain has TRBV20-1 and TRBJ2-3; D is undetermined. The germline CDR1 and CDR2 sequences are DFQATT and SNEGSKA (reference sequence). With 4 bases removed from V and 4 bases from J, the gap between germline ends came to 9 bases. This CDR3 spans 12 amino acids. CDR3 loop: CSAIAGSDTQYF. The DNA of the CDR3 is TGCAGTGCTATTGCCGGCTCAGATACGCAGTATTTT.

This chain links TRBV28 with TRBJ1-2, with a possible D match to TRBD1 (5 bases). Between the trimmed V and J ends, which lost 5 bases and 3 bases, there was a span of 22 bases. This CDR3 spans 17 amino acids. Germline loops: CDR1 MDHEN, CDR2 SYDVKM. The CDR3 reads CASSPRVLTGPHYGYTF. The CDR3 DNA reads TGTGCCAGCAGTCCCCGCGTTTTAACAGGCCCTCACTATGGCTACACCTTC.

The V call is TRBV5-6, the J call TRBJ2-2; 8 bases match TRBD1. This CDR3 spans 17 amino acids. V shed 1 base and J 1 base; nucleotides not matched to a gene: 6. Looked up from germline, CDR1 is SGHDT and CDR2 is YYEEEE. DNA for the CDR3: TGTGCCAGCAGCTTGATTTCCGGGACAGGGAACACCGGGGAGCTGTTTTTT. Residues: CASSLISGTGNTGELFF.

This clonotype was observed many times. V is TRBV10-3 and J is TRBJ1-5; D ambiguous. The CDR3 contains 14 residues. V lost 5 bases and J lost 1, with 9 bases in between. CDR1 is ENHRY and CDR2 is SYGVKD in the germline V gene. CDR3 loop: CAISPMESNQPQHF. CDR3 DNA sequence: TGTGCCATCAGTCCTATGGAAAGCAATCAGCCCCAGCATTTT.

This clonotype was observed many times. This sequence joins TRBV27 and TRBJ2-1; 12 bases match TRBD2. This CDR3 contains 17 residues. Germline loops: CDR1 MNHEY, CDR2 SMNVEV (reference sequence). Unmatched junction bases numbered 5, after V lost 3 bases and J lost 2 bases. The DNA for the CDR3 is TGTGCCAGCAGTTTGGGCCTAGCGGGGGGGACCTACAATGAGCAGTTCTTC. Translation gives CASSLGLAGGTYNEQFF.

The chain uses TRBV4-2 and TRBJ2-3; TRBD2 matches at 8 bases. CDR1 is LGHNA, CDR2 YNFKEQ, per germline. CDR3 length: 17 amino acids. Germline trimming cut 5 bases from V and 2 bases from J; bases unmatched to any gene: 12. As DNA, the CDR3 is TGTGCCAGCAGCGGCCGGAGCGGGGGCCTAACCACAGATACGCAGTATTTT. This sequence encodes CASSGRSGGLTTDTQYF.

The chain combines TRBV14 with TRBJ1-2; D gene ambiguous. Germline lookup yields CDR1 SGHDN and CDR2 FVKESK. Trimming took off 3 bases at V and 4 bases at J, with 12 bases between the two ends. The CDR3 loop spans 14 amino acids. CDR3 nucleotide sequence: TGTGCCAGCAGCCAGAACCCCCGTCGCTATGGCTACACCTTC. Its translation is CASSQNPRRYGYTF.